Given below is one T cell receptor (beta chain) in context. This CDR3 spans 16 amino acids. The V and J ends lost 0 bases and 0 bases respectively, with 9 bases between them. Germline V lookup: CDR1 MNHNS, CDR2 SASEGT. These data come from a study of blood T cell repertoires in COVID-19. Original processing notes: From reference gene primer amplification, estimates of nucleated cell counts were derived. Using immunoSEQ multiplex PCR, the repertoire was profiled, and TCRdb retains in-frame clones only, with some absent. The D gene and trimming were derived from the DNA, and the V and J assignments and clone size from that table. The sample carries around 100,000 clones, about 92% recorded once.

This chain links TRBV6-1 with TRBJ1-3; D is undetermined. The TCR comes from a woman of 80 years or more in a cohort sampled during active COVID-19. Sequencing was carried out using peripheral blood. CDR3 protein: CASSEAVASSGNTIYF. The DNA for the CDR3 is TGTGCCAGCAGTGAAGCGGTAGCCAGCTCTGGAAACACCATATATTTT.